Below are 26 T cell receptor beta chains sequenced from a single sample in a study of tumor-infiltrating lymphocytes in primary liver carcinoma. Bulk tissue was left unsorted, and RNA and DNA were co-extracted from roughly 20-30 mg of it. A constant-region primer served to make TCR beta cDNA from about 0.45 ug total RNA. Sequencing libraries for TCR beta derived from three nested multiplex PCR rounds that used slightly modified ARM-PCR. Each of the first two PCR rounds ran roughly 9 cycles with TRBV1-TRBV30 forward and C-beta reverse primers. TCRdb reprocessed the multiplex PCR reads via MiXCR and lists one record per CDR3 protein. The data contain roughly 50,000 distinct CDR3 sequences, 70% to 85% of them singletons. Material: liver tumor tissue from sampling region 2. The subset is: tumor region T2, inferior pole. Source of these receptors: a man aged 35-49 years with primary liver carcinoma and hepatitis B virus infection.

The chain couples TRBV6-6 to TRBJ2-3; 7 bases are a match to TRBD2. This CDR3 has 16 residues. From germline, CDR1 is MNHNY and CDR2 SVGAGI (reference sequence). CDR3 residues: CTCRPRATSLTDTQYF. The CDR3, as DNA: TGTACCTGCAGGCCCCGCGCGACTAGCCTCACAGATACGCAGTATTTT.

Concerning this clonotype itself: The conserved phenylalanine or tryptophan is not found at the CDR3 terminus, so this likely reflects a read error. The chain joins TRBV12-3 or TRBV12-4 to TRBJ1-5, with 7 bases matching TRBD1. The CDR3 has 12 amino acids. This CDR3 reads CPSRDSYQPQHI. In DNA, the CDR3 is TGTCCTAGCAGGGACAGCTATCAGCCCCAGCATATT.

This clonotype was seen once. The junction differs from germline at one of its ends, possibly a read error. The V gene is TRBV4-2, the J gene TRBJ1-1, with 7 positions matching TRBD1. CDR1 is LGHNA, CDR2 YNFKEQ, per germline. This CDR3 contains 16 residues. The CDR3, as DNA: TGTGCCAACAGCCGAGGGCTTCAGGGGGGGAACACTGAAGCTTTCTTT. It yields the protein CANSRGLQGGNTEAFF.

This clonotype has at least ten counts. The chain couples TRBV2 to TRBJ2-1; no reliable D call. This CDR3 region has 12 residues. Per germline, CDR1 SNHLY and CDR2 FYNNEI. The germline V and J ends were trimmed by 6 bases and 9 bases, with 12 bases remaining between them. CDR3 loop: CASRGSSAEQFF. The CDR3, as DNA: TGTGCCAGCAGGGGCTCCTCAGCTGAGCAGTTCTTC.

Here the CDR3 reads CASSGSGSAHEQYF. CDR3 bases: TGCGCCAGCAGTGGTAGCGGGAGTGCCCACGAGCAGTACTTC. The V call is TRBV10-1, the J call TRBJ2-7; 9 bases align to TRBD2. The V segment lost 4 bases and the J segment 5 bases; nucleotides outside the gene matches: 6. Germline assignment: CDR1 WNHNN and CDR2 SYGVQD (reference sequence). This CDR3 contains 14 residues.

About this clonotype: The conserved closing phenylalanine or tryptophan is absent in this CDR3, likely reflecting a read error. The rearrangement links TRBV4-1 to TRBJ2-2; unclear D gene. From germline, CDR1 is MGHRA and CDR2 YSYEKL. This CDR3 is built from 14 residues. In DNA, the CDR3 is TGCGCCAACAGCCAGAACTCGAACACTGGGGAGCTGTTTGTT. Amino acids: CANSQNSNTGELFV.

The CDR3 reads CATSRLGADTQYF. In nucleotides, the CDR3 is TGTGCCACCAGCAGATTGGGAGCGGATACGCAGTATTTT. The chain joins TRBV15 to TRBJ2-3, with D perhaps TRBD2 (5 bases). The germline V gene encodes CDR1 LNHNV and CDR2 YYDKDF (reference sequence). V shed 2 bases and J shed 6 bases, with 9 bases lying between them. The CDR3 is 13 amino acids. The full variable domain, its missing parts supplied by reference TRBV15 and TRBJ2-3, is DAMVIQNPRYQVTQFGKPVTLSCSQTLNHNVMYWYQQKSSQAPKLLFHYYDKDFNNEADTPDNFQSRRPNTSFCFLDIRSPGLGDTAMYLCATSRLGADTQYFGPGTRLTVL.

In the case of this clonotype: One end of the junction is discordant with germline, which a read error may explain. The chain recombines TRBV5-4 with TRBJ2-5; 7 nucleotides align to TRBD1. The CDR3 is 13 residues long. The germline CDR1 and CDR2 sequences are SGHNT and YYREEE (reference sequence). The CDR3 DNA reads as TGTGCAAGCATGGACAGGCCCGAGGAGACCCATTACTTC. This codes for CASMDRPEETHYF.

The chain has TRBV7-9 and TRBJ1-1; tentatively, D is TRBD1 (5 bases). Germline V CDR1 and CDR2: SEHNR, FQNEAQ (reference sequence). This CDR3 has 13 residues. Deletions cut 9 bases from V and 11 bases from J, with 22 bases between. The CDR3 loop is CASSPGGSADAFF. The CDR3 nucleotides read TGTGCCAGTAGCCCCGGGGGGAGCGCCGACGCTTTCTTT.

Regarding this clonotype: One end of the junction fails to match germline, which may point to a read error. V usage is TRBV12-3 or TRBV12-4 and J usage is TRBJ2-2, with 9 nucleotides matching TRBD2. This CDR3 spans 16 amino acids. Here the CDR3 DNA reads TGTGCCAGGAGCCCTGGAGGTAGCGGGAGTGCCGGGGAGCTATTTTTT. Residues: CARSPGGSGSAGELFF.

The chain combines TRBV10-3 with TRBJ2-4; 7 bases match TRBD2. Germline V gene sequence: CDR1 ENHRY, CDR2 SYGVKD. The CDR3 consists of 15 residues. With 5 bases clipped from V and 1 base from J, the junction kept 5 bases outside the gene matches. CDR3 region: CAISLAVGAKNIQYF. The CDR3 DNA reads TGTGCCATCAGTCTAGCGGTAGGTGCCAAAAACATTCAGTACTTC.

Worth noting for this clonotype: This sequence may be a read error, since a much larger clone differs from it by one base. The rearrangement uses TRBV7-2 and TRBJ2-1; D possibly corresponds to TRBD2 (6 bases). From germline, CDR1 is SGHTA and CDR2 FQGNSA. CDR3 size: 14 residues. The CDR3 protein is CASNLAPGAREQFF. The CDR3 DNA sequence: TGTGCCAGCAACTTAGCCCCGGGAGCTAGGGAGCAGTTCTTC. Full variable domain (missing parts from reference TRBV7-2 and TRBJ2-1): GAGVSQSPSNKVTEKGKDVELRCDPISGHTALYWYRQSLGQGLEFLIYFQGNSAPDKSGLPSDRFSAERTGGSVSTLTIQRTQQEDSAVYLCASNLAPGAREQFFGPGTRLTVL.

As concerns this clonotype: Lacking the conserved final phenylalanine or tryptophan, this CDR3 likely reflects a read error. The CDR3 DNA follows: TGCAGTGCTCTATCACAGGGGGCTTGGTCCTACGAGCAGTACATC. It translates to CSALSQGAWSYEQYI. The J gene is TRBJ2-7, the V gene TRBV20-1, with 9 nucleotides matching TRBD1. Trimming removed 5 bases from V and 1 base from J; junction bases left unmatched: 9. The V gene's germline CDR1 is DFQATT and CDR2 SNEGSKA (reference sequence). The CDR3 covers 15 residues.

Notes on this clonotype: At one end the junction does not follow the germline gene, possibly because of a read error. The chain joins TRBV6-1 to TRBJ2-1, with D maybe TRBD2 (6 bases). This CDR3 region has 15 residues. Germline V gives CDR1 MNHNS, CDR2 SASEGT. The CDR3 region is CARRGGDVSYNEQFF. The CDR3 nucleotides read TGTGCCAGGAGGGGCGGGGACGTCTCCTACAATGAGCAGTTCTTT.

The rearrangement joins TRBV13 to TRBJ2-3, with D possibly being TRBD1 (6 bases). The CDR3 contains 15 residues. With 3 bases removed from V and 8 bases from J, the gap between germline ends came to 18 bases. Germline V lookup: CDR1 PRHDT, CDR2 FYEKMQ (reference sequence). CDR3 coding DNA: TGTGCCAGCAGCTTGGGACATAAGTACGGGTGTACGCAGTATTTT. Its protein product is CASSLGHKYGCTQYF.

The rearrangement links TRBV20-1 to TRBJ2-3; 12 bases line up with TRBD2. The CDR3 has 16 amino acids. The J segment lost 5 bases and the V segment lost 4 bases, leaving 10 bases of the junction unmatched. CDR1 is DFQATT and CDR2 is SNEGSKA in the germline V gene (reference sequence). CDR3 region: CSAMNSGGLAGDTQYF. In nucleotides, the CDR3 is TGCAGTGCTATGAATTCAGGGGGACTAGCGGGAGATACGCAGTATTTT.

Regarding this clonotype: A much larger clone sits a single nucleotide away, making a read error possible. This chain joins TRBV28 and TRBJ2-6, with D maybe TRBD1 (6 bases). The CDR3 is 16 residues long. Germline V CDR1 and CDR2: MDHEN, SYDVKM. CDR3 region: CVSSPRGSTGANVLTF. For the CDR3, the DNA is TGTGTCAGCAGCCCCAGGGGTTCAACTGGGGCCAACGTCCTGACTTTC.

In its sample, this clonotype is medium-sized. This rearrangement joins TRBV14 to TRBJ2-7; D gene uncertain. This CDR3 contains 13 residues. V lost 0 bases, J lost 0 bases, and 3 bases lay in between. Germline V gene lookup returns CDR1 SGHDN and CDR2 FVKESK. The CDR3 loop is CASSQDSSYEQYF. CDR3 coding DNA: TGTGCCAGCAGCCAAGACAGCTCCTACGAGCAGTACTTC.

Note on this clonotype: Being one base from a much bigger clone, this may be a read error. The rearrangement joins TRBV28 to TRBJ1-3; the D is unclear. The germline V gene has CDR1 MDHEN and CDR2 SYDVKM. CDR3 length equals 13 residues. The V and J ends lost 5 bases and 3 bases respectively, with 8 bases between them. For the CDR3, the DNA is TGTGCCAGCAGTCAGAGTCATGGAAACACCATATATTTT. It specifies CASSQSHGNTIYF.

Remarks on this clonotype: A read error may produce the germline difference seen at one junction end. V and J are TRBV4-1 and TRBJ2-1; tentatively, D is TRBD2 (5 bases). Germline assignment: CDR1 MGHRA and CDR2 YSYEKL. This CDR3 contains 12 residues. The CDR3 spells CANSPPGRTGIF. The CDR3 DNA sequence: TGCGCCAACAGCCCCCCGGGGAGAACGGGGATCTTC.

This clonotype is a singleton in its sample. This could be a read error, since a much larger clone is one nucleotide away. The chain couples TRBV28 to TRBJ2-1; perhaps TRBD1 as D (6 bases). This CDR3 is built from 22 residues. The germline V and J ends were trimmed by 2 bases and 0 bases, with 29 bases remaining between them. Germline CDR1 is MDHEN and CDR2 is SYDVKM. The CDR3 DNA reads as TGTGCCAGCAGTTTACCGCGACAGGCCCTACCCGGGGCTAGGAGCTCCTACAATGAGCAGTTCTTC. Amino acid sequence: CASSLPRQALPGARSSYNEQFF. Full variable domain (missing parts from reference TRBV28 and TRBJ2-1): DVKVTQSSRYLVKRTGEKVFLECVQDMDHENMFWYRQDPGLGLRLIYFSYDVKMKEKGDIPEGYSVSREKKERFSLILESASTNQTSMYLCASSLPRQALPGARSSYNEQFFGPGTRLTVL.

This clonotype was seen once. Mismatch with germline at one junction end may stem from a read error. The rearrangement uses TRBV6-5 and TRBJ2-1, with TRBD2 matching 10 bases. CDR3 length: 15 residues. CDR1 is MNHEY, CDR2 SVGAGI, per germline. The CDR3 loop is CASRREASGRGEQLF. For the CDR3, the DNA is TGTGCCAGTAGAAGGGAGGCTAGCGGGAGAGGTGAGCAGCTCTTC.

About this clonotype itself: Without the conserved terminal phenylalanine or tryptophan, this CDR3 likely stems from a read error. The DNA of the CDR3 is TGTGCCAGCAGCTTAGGGGGCAGACAGGACTACAAGCAGTACCTC. Translation gives CASSLGGRQDYKQYL. This rearrangement joins TRBV7-9 to TRBJ2-7; the D call may be TRBD1 or TRBD2 (6 bases each). CDR1 SEHNR and CDR2 FQNEAQ come from the germline V gene (reference sequence). The CDR3 loop spans 15 amino acids.

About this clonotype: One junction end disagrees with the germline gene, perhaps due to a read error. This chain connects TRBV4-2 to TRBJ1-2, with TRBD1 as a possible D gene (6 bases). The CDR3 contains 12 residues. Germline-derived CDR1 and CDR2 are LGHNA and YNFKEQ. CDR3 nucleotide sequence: TGTGCCGGCAGCCCCTTACAGGGCGGCTACACCTTC. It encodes CAGSPLQGGYTF.

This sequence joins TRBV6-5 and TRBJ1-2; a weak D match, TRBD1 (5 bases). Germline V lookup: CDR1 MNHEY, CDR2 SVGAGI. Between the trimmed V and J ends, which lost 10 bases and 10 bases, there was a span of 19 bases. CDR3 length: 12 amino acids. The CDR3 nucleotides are TGTGCCACCAGCTCAGGGCCGGGCGACTACACCTTC. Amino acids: CATSSGPGDYTF.

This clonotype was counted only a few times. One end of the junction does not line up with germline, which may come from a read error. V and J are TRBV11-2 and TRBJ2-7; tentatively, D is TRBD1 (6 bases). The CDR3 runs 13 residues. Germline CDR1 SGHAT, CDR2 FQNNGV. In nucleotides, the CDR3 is TGTGCCAGCATCTTAGAGAAGGGGGACGAGCAGTACTTC. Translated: CASILEKGDEQYF.